The present T cell receptor (beta chain) was sequenced within a study of cytomegalovirus exposure and HLA in healthy donors. Study as a whole: Out of roughly 170 million T cells, an earlier analysis found fewer than 140 million unique TCR beta sequences in total. Study-level points and caveats: Most sequenced TCRs were rare (though some public TCRs occurred in many donors). No immune exposure information besides CMV serostatus was available.

13 Jbeta primers and 60 Vbeta primers were used for the PCR. The table came from immunoSEQ multiplex PCR; TCRdb's copy has only in-frame clones and leaves some out. The sample comprises 150,000 to 200,000 clones, under 80% of which are singletons, and 2.5% to 3.5% rests with the top ten. Germline CDR1 reads SGHAT; CDR2 reads FQDESV (reference sequence). The CDR3 extends over 16 amino acids. Unmatched junction bases numbered 2, after V lost 0 bases and J lost 4 bases. Though nominally healthy at sampling, donors likely had unrecorded immune exposures. Of note for this clone: Its antigen is unknown. A read error may be the cause here, since a much bigger clone is one base away.

This TCR was recovered from a man in his forties in good health and CMV-seronegative. Material for sequencing was PBMCs. V and J are TRBV11-1 and TRBJ2-4, with 11 bases identical to TRBD2. The CDR3 reads CASSLATSGRKNIQYF. The CDR3 region has the DNA TGTGCCAGCAGCTTAGCTACTAGCGGGAGAAAAAACATTCAGTACTTC.